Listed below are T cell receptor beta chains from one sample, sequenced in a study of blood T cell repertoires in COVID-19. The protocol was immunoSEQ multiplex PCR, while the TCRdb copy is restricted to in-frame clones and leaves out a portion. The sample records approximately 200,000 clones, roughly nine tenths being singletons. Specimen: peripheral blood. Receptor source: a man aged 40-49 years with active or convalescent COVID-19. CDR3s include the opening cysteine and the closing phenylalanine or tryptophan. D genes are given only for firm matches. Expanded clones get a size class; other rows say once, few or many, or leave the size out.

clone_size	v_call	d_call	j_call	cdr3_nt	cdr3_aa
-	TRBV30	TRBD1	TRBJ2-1	TGTGCCCTTGACAGGGATTCCTACAATGAGCAGTTCTTC	CALDRDSYNEQFF
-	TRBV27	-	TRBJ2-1	TGTGCCAGCACCACGGACGGCGGGGCATCCTACAATGAGCAGTTCTTC	CASTTDGGASYNEQFF
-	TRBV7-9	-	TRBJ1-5	TGTGCCAGCAGTCAGGCGGCGGGGCATCAGCCCCAGCATTTT	CASSQAAGHQPQHF
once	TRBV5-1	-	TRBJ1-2	TGCGCCAGCAGCTTGGGGCAGGGAACACTTGGCTACACCTTC	CASSLGQGTLGYTF
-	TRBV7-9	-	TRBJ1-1	TGTGCCAGCAGCCTGGGGAGAACTGAAGCTTTCTTT	CASSLGRTEAFF
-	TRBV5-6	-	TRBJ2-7	TGTGCCAGCAGCGGAGGCGGACAGCTCTACGAGCAGTACTTC	CASSGGGQLYEQYF
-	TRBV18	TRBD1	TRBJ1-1	TGTGCCAGCTCACCGAGGACAGGGTATGCTTTCTTT	CASSPRTGYAFF
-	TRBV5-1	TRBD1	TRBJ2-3	TGCGCCAGCAGCTGGGACAGGGGGTCAGATACGCAGTATTTT	CASSWDRGSDTQYF
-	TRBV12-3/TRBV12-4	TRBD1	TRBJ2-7	TGTGCCAGCAGCCTACAGGGGTTCCACGAGCAGTACTTC	CASSLQGFHEQYF
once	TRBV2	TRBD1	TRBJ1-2	TGTGCCAGCAGTTTACAGGGGGCTGGCTATGGCTACACCTTC	CASSLQGAGYGYTF